Sequencing of this T cell receptor (beta chain) was carried out in a study of blood T cell repertoires in COVID-19 (dated by TCRdb to about 2020). For context, the study as a whole: Samples from collaborators originated in the United States, Italy and Spain and spanned both the acute and convalescent phases of COVID-19. The material from the prospective study consisted of cDNA or gDNA derived from T cells, B-cell-depleted T cells, or PBMCs. The dataset comprised deeply sampled blood TCRbeta repertoires from subjects exposed to, actively infected with, or recovered from COVID-19. A freely available public database, intended as a resource for researchers studying the immune response to SARS-CoV-2, is where the repertoires were released. The samples were drawn from two sources: the first 160 participants of the ongoing ImmuneRACE study, and some 1,300 subjects contributed by 6 global collaborators. Nearly every sample came with metadata listing a de-identified subject ID, COVID-19 status, age in years and sex. Where HLA class I and class II types were available, the types were taken from metadata supplied by the sample provider, not from assay-based typing.

Cut back by 6 bases and 2 bases, the V and J ends lie 11 bases apart. According to the germline V gene, CDR1 reads MNHEY and CDR2 reads SVGAGI. Inclusive of the bounding cysteine and phenylalanine, the CDR3 is 13 residues long. This entry keeps only the CDR3 DNA: 39 bases, framed from base 1. Findings and caveats that apply to the study as a whole: Clinical and demographic metadata were provided uncurated, with the amount varying by source and participant.

The immunoSEQ Assay, a bias-controlled multiplex PCR, was used to amplify TCRbeta CDR3 regions from genomic DNA. On the study's bioinformatics: Nucleated cell counts per sample were estimated from amplification of reference gene primers within the assay. To quantify the absolute abundance of each unique TCRbeta CDR3 rearrangement, sequence reads were collapsed and filtered. Productive Simpson clonality was computed per sample as the square root of Simpson's diversity index over productive rearrangements. TCRdb re-hosts the immuneACCESS table, in-frame sequences only. Its copies lack some clones; in the studies checked, an unresolved V gene accounts for under half of them, and the cause for the rest is not known. V, J and clone size were drawn from that table, and D and trimming were deduced from the DNA. The sample data list roughly 140,000 clones, and 75% to 90% of these were observed just once. The top ten hold around 2.5% of the sample.

The collaborating institutions used their own protocols to collect whole blood in K2EDTA tubes. For TCRbeta analysis, collaborators shipped samples as frozen whole blood, isolated PBMCs, or DNA extracted from either of those sample types. This clone was seen only once. It lacks a known antigen. Nothing much larger sits one base from this clone, and base qualities are not available. The source is a woman aged 65 to 85 with acute or convalescent COVID-19. The chain is assembled from TRBV6-5 and TRBJ2-7; TRBD1 is a weak D gene call, 6 bases matching. The sample consisted of peripheral blood. The CDR3 reads as follows: CASRDSYAYEQYF. The DNA reads TGTGCCAGCAGGGACAGCTATGCCTACGAGCAGTACTTC.